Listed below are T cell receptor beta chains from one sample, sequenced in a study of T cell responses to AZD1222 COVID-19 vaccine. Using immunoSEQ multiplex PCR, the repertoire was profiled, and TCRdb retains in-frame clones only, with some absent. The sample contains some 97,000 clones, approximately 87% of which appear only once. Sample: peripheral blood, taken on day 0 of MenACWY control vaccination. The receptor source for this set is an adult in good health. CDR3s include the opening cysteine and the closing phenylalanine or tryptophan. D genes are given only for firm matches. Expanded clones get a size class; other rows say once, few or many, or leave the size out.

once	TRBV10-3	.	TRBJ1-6	TGTGCCATCAGTGACTCCGGACAGTCCCTCGGGCCCCTCCACTTT	CAISDSGQSLGPLHF
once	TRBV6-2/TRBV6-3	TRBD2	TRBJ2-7	TGTGCCAGCAGTTACTCCGGACTAGCGGGGGGCAGCTACGAGCAGTACTTC	CASSYSGLAGGSYEQYF
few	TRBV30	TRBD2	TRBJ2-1	TGTGCCTGGGGGGCGGGGCTAGCGGGGTCCAATGAGCAGTTCTTC	CAWGAGLAGSNEQFF
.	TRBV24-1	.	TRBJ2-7	TGTGCCACCAGTGTAACATCCGGCTCCTACGAGCAGTACTTC	CATSVTSGSYEQYF
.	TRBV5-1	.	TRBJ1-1	TGCGCCAGCAGCATGGCCGGGACCGAAGCTTTCTTT	CASSMAGTEAFF
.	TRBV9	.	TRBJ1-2	TGTGCCAGCAGCTCAAACAGGGTCTCAGGCTATGGCTACACCTTC	CASSSNRVSGYGYTF
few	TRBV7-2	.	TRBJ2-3	TGTGCCAGCAGCTTAGCCGCCGGGGCCCCTAGCACAGATACGCAGTATTTT	CASSLAAGAPSTDTQYF
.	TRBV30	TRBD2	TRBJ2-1	TGTGCCTGGGGGGAGGGCCTTCGTGAGCAGTTCTTC	CAWGEGLREQFF
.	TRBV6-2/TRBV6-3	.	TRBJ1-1	TGTGCCAGCAGTGACGGACCCGGGGGGTTCACTGAAGCTTTCTTT	CASSDGPGGFTEAFF
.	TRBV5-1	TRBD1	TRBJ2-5	TGCGCCAGCAGCCGCGACAGGGGGCGGGAGACCCAGTACTTC	CASSRDRGRETQYF
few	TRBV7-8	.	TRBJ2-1	TGTGCCAGCAGCCTGGGGACCGCGAGCTCCTACAATGAGCAGTTCTTC	CASSLGTASSYNEQFF
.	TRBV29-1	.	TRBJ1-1	TGCAGCGGGGGGCTGACAGTGAACACTGAAGCTTTCTTT	CSGGLTVNTEAFF
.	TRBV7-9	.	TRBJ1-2	TGTGCCAGCAGCTTAAGTGAGGATGGCTACACCTTC	CASSLSEDGYTF
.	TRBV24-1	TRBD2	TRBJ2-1	TGTGCCACCAGTGTAAGCGGGGGGGCCGGGGGCAATGAGCAGTTCTTC	CATSVSGGAGGNEQFF
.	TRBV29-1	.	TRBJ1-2	TGCAGCGTTAATCGGAGGGTGGATGGCTACACCTTC	CSVNRRVDGYTF
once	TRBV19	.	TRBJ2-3	TGTGCCAGTAGTAGCCCCGGGACAGATACGCAGTATTTT	CASSSPGTDTQYF
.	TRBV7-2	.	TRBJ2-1	TGTGCCAGCAGCTTAGGACAAACCTACAATGAGCAGTTCTTC	CASSLGQTYNEQFF
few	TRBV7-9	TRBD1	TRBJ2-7	TGTGCCAGCAGCTCCGGGACAGGGGATCACGAGCAGTACTTC	CASSSGTGDHEQYF
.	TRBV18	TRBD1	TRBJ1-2	TGTGCCAGCTCACAGGGGGCAGATAACTATGGCTACACCTTC	CASSQGADNYGYTF
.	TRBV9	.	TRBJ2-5	TGTGCCAGCAGCTCCAGGACGGGGCAAGAGACCCAGTACTTC	CASSSRTGQETQYF
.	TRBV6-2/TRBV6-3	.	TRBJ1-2	TGTGCCAGCAGTCCAGGGTATGGCTACACCTTC	CASSPGYGYTF
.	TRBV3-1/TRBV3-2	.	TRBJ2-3	TGTGCCAGCAGCCCCGTGGGAACAGATACGCAGTATTTT	CASSPVGTDTQYF
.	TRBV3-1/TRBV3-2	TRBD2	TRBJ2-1	TGTGCCAGCAGCCAAGGCCCTACTAGCGGGGGTGAGCAGTTCTTC	CASSQGPTSGGEQFF
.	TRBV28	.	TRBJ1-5	TGTGCCAGCAGTTCCGATCAGCCCCAGCATTTT	CASSSDQPQHF
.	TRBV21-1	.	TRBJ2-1	TGTGCCATCGACTCTGGCGGGAAACGATTGAGCCGCAATGAGCAGTTCTTC	CAIDSGGKRLSRNEQFF
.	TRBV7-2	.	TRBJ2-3	TGTGCCAGCAGCCCAGGGGCAGTCACAGATACGCAGTATTTT	CASSPGAVTDTQYF
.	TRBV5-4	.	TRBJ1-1	TGTGCCAGCAGCTCGGGGGCTCCTGAAGCTTTCTTT	CASSSGAPEAFF
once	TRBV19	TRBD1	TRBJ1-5	TGTGCCAGCCATGGGACAGAACAGTATAGCAATCAGCCCCAGCATTTT	CASHGTEQYSNQPQHF
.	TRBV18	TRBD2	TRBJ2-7	TGTGCCCCCATACGCCGGGGGGGCTCCTACGAGCAGTACTTC	CAPIRRGGSYEQYF
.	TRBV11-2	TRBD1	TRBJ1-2	TGTGCCAGCAGCCGGGACAGGGCCTCCTATGGCTACACCTTC	CASSRDRASYGYTF
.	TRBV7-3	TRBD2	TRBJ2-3	TGTGCCAGCAGCTTAAATAGCGGGGGGGCCGATACGCAGTATTTT	CASSLNSGGADTQYF
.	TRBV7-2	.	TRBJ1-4	TGTGCCAGCAGCTTCCAGGGGATGGCTAATGAAAAACTGTTTTTT	CASSFQGMANEKLFF
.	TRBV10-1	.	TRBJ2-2	TGCGCCAGCAGTGGGGTGGCGGGTACCGGGGAGCTGTTTTTT	CASSGVAGTGELFF
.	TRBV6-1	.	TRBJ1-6	TGTGCCAGCAGTGAAGTATCAGAGCGGAATTCACCCCTCCACTTT	CASSEVSERNSPLHF
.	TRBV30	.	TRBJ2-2	TGTGCCTGGAGTGGGCTAGCGTCGAACACCGGGGAGCTGTTTTTT	CAWSGLASNTGELFF
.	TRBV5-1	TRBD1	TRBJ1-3	TGCGCCAGCAGCCAAACAGGGGGAACTGGAAACACCATATATTTT	CASSQTGGTGNTIYF
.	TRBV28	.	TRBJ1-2	TGTGCCACCCTTATTCAGGGCCCCTATGGCTACACCTTC	CATLIQGPYGYTF
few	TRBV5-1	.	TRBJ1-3	TGCGCCAGCAGCTTGGCCCTGGGGAGAGAAGGAAACACCATATATTTT	CASSLALGREGNTIYF
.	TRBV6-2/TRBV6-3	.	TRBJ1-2	TGTGCCAGCAGCCTACAAGACTATTATGGCTACACCTTC	CASSLQDYYGYTF
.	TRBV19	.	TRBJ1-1	TGTGCCAGTAGTATCGGAGGGGGGGGCGGCACTGAAGCTTTCTTT	CASSIGGGGGTEAFF
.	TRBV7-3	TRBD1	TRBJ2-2	TGTGCCAGCAGCGTCGACCCGGCTCAGGGGGCATCGGGCACCGGGGAGCTGTTTTTT	CASSVDPAQGASGTGELFF
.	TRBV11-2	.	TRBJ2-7	TGTGCCAGCAGCTTAGATCCCTTCGAGCAGTACTTC	CASSLDPFEQYF
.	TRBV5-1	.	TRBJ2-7	TGCGCCAGCAGCTTTGGCGGGGAACCCTACGAGCAGTACTTC	CASSFGGEPYEQYF
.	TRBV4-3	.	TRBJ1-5	TGCGCCAGCAGCCAAGATAGGGGGAACAATCAGCCCCAGCATTTT	CASSQDRGNNQPQHF
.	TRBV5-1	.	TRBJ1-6	TGCGCCAGCAGCTTGGCCGAGGGAGGGGATTCACCCCTCCACTTT	CASSLAEGGDSPLHF
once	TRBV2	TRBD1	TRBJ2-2	TGTGCCAGCGGCCCAGACAGGGGGTATACCGGGGAGCTGTTTTTT	CASGPDRGYTGELFF
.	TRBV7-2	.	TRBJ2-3	TGTGCCAGCAGCCGGGGGGACAGCTTACTCACAGATACGCAGTATTTT	CASSRGDSLLTDTQYF
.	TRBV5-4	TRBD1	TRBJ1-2	TGTGCCAGCAGCATACGACTTGGGACAGGGGCCCCCTATGGCTACACCTTC	CASSIRLGTGAPYGYTF
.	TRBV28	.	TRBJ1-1	TGTGCCAGCAGTTTAGGGCAGGGAATTAACACTGAAGCTTTCTTT	CASSLGQGINTEAFF
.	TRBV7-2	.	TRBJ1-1	TGTGCCAGCAGGGACGGGGTTTTCACTGAAGCTTTCTTT	CASRDGVFTEAFF
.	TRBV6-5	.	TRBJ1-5	TGTGCCAGCAGTTACTCAAACCCCCATCAGCCCCAGCATTTT	CASSYSNPHQPQHF
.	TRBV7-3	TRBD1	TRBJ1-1	TGTGCCAGCAGCTTGCAGGGGGACACTGAAGCTTTCTTT	CASSLQGDTEAFF
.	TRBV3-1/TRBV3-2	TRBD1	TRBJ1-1	TGTGCCAGCAGCCAACGGGACAGGGGAACTGAAGCTTTCTTT	CASSQRDRGTEAFF